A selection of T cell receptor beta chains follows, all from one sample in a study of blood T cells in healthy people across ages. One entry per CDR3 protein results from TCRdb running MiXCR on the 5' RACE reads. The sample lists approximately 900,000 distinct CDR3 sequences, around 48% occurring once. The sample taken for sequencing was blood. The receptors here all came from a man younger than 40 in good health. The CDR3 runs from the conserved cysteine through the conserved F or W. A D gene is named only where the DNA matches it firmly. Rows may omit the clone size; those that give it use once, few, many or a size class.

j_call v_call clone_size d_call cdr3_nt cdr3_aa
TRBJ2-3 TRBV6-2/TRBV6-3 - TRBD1 TGTGCCAGCATCGGGGACAGAAAGCGCACAGATACGCAGTATTTT CASIGDRKRTDTQYF
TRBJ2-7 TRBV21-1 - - TGTGCCAGCAGCCGGATCGGCGGATGGGGCGCCTACGAGCAGTACTTC CASSRIGGWGAYEQYF
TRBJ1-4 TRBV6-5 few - TGTGCCAGCAGTTACTCGGCGGGTACTAATGAAAAACTGTTTTTT CASSYSAGTNEKLFF
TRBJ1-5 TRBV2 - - TGTGCCAGCACCCCGGGACCTGAAGGAGGTCAGCCCCAGCATTTT CASTPGPEGGQPQHF
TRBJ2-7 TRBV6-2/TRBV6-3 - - TGTGCCAGCAGTTTACATGGAAGCTCCTACGAGCAGTACTTC CASSLHGSSYEQYF
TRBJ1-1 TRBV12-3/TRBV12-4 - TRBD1 TGTGCCAGCAGATTAGGGACAGATGAAGCTTTCTTT CASRLGTDEAFF
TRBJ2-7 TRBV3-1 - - TGTGCCAGCAGCCAGGGCCCGGCCGTCCACGAGCAGTACTTC CASSQGPAVHEQYF
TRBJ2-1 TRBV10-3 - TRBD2 TGTGCCATCAGGGGGACTAGCGGGGACAATGAGCAGTTCTTC CAIRGTSGDNEQFF
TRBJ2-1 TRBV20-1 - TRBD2 TGCAGTGCTAGAGATGGAGGCGGGGGGGCGCACAATGAGCAGTTCTTC CSARDGGGGAHNEQFF
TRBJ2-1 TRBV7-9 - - TGTGCCAGCAGCCCACGTACAGTTACCCTTCTGAACAATGAGCAGTTCTTC CASSPRTVTLLNNEQFF
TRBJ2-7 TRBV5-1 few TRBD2 TGCGCCAGCAGCTTGGAGGGAGGACTAGGGGACGAGCAGTACTTC CASSLEGGLGDEQYF
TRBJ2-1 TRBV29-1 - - TGCAGCACCCTTGGTAATGAGCAGTTCTTC CSTLGNEQFF
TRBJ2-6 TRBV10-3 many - TGTGCCATCAGTGACTCGGATGTTCCCGGGGCCAACGTCCTGACTTTC CAISDSDVPGANVLTF
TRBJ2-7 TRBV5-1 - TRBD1 TGCGCCAGCAGCCGCATGGACAGGGGCTACGAGCAGTACTTC CASSRMDRGYEQYF
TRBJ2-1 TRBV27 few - TGTGCCAGCAGTCCCCTGGGGGCTGGTAATGAGCAGTTCTTC CASSPLGAGNEQFF
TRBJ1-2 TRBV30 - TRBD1 TGTGCCTGGAGGGACGACAGGGGAGGAGTGAGTGGCTACACCTTC CAWRDDRGGVSGYTF
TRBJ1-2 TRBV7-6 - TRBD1 TGTGCCAGCAGACGTACGATAGGGGACAGGGGCATGGGTGGCTATGGCTACACCTTC CASRRTIGDRGMGGYGYTF
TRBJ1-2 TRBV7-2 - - TGTGCCAGCAGCTCGACAGCGATAAACTATGGCTACACCTTC CASSSTAINYGYTF
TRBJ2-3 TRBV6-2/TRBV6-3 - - TGTGCCAGCAGTTACACAGCGGGTGGTAACACAGATACGCAGTATTTT CASSYTAGGNTDTQYF
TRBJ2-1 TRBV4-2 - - TGTGCCAGCAGCCCAGGGGACGCGAATGAGCAGTTCTTC CASSPGDANEQFF
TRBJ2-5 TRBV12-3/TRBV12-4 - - TGTGCCAGCCGGTCCTACAGGAGCCAGGGGGAGACCCAGTACTTC CASRSYRSQGETQYF
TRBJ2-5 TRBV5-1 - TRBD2 TGCGCCGGCAGCTTGGGTCGGGGGGGCCGGAATGAGCAGTACTTC CAGSLGRGGRNEQYF
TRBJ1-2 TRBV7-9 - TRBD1 TGTGCCAGCAGCCCTGGGACAGATACTACCTATGGCTACACCTTC CASSPGTDTTYGYTF
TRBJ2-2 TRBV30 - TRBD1 TGTGCCCGGAGGAAAAGAGGACAGGGGGTATCCGGGGAGCTGTTTTTT CARRKRGQGVSGELFF
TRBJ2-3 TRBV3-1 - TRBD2 TGTGCCAGCAGCCGTAGCGGGGGGGCACGGACAGATACGCAGTATTTT CASSRSGGARTDTQYF
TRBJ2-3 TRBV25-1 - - TGTGCCAGCAGTGCCCGGGACACAGATACGCAGTATTTT CASSARDTDTQYF
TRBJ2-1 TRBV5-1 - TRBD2 TGCGCCAGCAGCTCAGGAGTACTAGCGGGGGGGAATGAGCAGTTCTTC CASSSGVLAGGNEQFF
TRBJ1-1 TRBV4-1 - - TGCGCCAGCAGCCAAGACCGCCAAGTGAACACTGAAGCTTTCTTT CASSQDRQVNTEAFF
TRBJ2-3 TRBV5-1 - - TGCGCCAGCAGCCCGCCGGGGATCCAGCAGACGCAGTATTTT CASSPPGIQQTQYF
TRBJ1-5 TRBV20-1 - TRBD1 TGCAATGCTAGAGACCCCCCAGGAAGGACAGGGGTGGGTCAGCCCCAGCATTTT CNARDPPGRTGVGQPQHF
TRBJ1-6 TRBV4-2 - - TGTGCCAGCAGCCAAGATCGGGGAGCTTATTCACCCCTCCACTTT CASSQDRGAYSPLHF
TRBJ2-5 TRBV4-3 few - TGCGCCAGCAGCCAAGATAGGCGGCGGGAAGAGACCCAGTACTTC CASSQDRRREETQYF
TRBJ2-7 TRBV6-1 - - TGTGCCAGCAGTCCCGGGGACACCTACTACGAGCAGTACTTC CASSPGDTYYEQYF
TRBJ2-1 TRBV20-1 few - TGCAGTGCTAGAGAGGCTCACAGGGAGGGGTTCTTC CSAREAHREGFF
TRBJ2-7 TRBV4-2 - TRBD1 TGTGCCAGCAGCCAAGAGGACAGGGGCCCTTCCTACGAGCAGTACTTC CASSQEDRGPSYEQYF
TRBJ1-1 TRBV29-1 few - TGCAGCGTTGTTGTGGGGGGCGCGAATGAAGCTTTCTTT CSVVVGGANEAFF
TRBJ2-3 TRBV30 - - TGTGCGTCTTTGGGGCCTAGCACAGATACGCAGTATTTT CASLGPSTDTQYF
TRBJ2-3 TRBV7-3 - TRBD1 TGTGCCAGCAGCAATCCGGGACAGGGAAAGACAGATACGCAGTATTTT CASSNPGQGKTDTQYF
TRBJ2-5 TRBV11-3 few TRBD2 TGTGCCAGCACCCTCAGACTAGCGGGGGGGCGAGAGACCCAGTACTTC CASTLRLAGGRETQYF
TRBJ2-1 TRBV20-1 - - TGCAGTGCTCCGCTACGAGGCCTAAGCTCCTACAATGAGCAGTTCTTC CSAPLRGLSSYNEQFF
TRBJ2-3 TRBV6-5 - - TGTGCCAGCAGTTATGTGGACAGCACAGATACGCAGTATTTT CASSYVDSTDTQYF
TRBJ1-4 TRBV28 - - TGTGCCAGCAAACGTAGGACCCCCTGGGACCTATATGAAAAACTGTTTTTT CASKRRTPWDLYEKLFF
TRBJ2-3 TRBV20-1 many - TGCAGTGCTAGAGATCCCAGAGGCGCGGCAGATACGCAGTATTTT CSARDPRGAADTQYF
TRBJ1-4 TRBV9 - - TGTGCCAGCAGCGTAGATACAGCTAATGAAAAACTGTTTTTT CASSVDTANEKLFF
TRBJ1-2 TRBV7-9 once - TGTGCCAGCAGCTTTCAAGGGCGGAGTGGCTACACCTTC CASSFQGRSGYTF
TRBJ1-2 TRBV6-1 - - TGTGCCAGCAGTGAAACCTCTAACTATGGCTACACCTTC CASSETSNYGYTF
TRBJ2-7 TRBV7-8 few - TGTGCCAGCAGCTTCTATATATCCTACGAGCAGTACTTC CASSFYISYEQYF
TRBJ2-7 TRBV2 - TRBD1 TGTGCCAGCAGTCCCGGGACAGGTATTCGCAAGCAGTACTTC CASSPGTGIRKQYF
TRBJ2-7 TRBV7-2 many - TGTGCCAGCAGCTTAGGGATAACCTACGAGCAGTACTTC CASSLGITYEQYF